These 30 T cell receptor beta chains were sequenced from one sample in a study of cytomegalovirus exposure and HLA in healthy donors. Primers: 60 Vbeta forward and 13 Jbeta reverse. The repertoire was sequenced with immunoSEQ multiplex PCR; TCRdb's copy has only in-frame clones and lacks some. The table records 150,000 to 200,000 clones, 80% to 85% of them present only once. Sample: PBMCs. The receptors were sampled from a man aged 50-60 years in good health and CMV-seronegative.

This clone was counted a single time. V and J are TRBV18 and TRBJ2-5; 7 bases fit TRBD1. The CDR3 is made up of 15 amino acids. Germline CDR1 reads KGHSH; CDR2 reads LQKENI. V lost 0 bases, J lost 4 bases, and 5 bases stayed unmatched. CDR3 residues: CASSPPQGSGETQYF. The CDR3, as DNA: TGTGCCAGCTCACCACCACAGGGGAGTGGAGAGACCCAGTACTTC.

This rearrangement joins TRBV19 to TRBJ1-1, with 7 bases that match TRBD1. The germline gives CDR1 LNHDA, CDR2 SQIVND (reference sequence). The CDR3 is made up of 13 amino acids. The V and J ends lost 7 bases and 2 bases, in that order; junction bases with no gene match: 4. CDR3 nucleotides: TGTGCCAGTAACGGACAGGAAAACACTGAAGCTTTCTTT. Protein sequence: CASNGQENTEAFF.

As for this clone: An end of the junction differs from the germline gene, which may be a read error. V usage is TRBV7-7 and J usage is TRBJ2-5; 7 bases align to TRBD1. The CDR3 totals 12 residues. The germline CDR1 and CDR2 sequences are SSHAT and FNYEAQ (reference sequence). DNA of the CDR3: TGTGCTAGCAGTTCAGGGGGAGAGACCCAGTACTTC. Translation gives CASSSGGETQYF.

The chain joins TRBV5-1 to TRBJ2-6, with D unclear. This CDR3 is built from 15 residues. The V gene's germline CDR1 is SGHRS and CDR2 YFSETQ. The ends were cut back, 4 bases at V and 2 bases at J, with 10 bases in the middle. The CDR3 loop is CASSLSWAGANVLTF. CDR3 sequence (DNA): TGCGCCAGCAGCCTTAGCTGGGCTGGGGCCAACGTCCTGACTTTC.

The chain joins TRBV14 to TRBJ1-4; a possible D gene is TRBD1 (6 bases). This CDR3 contains 16 residues. Per germline, CDR1 SGHDN and CDR2 FVKESK. V was shortened by 4 bases and J by 3 bases, with 15 bases between the two germline ends. CDR3 residues: CASSREVRGSNEKLFF. In DNA, the CDR3 is TGTGCCAGCAGCCGAGAGGTCAGGGGATCTAATGAAAAACTGTTTTTT.

This chain connects TRBV10-1 to TRBJ1-5; 10 bases fit TRBD1. Trimming at V came to 0 bases and at J to 8 bases, leaving 13 bases not matched to a gene. The CDR3 consists of 18 residues. The germline V gene has CDR1 WNHNN and CDR2 SYGVQD (reference sequence). The CDR3 coding sequence is TGCGCCAGCAGTGAGTCGACTTCAGGGACAGGGGTTATTAAGCCCCAGCATTTT. It codes for CASSESTSGTGVIKPQHF.

Details on this clone: The junction and the germline gene differ at one end; a read error may be behind it. This rearrangement joins TRBV11-2 to TRBJ2-3, with D perhaps matching TRBD1 (7 bases). The CDR3 has 13 amino acids. Germline values: CDR1 SGHAT, CDR2 FQNNGV. In DNA form, the CDR3 reads TGTGCCAGTAAGGAGGGGGCGGCAGAGACGCAGTATTTT. The encoded protein is CASKEGAAETQYF. The full variable domain, rest sourced from reference TRBV11-2 and TRBJ2-3, is EAGVAQSPRYKIIEKRQSVAFWCNPISGHATLYWYQQILGQGPKLLIQFQNNGVVDDSQLPKDRFSAERLKGVDSTLKIQPAKLEDSAVYLCASKEGAAETQYFGPGTRLTVL.

The J gene is TRBJ1-5, the V gene TRBV6-1, with D possibly being TRBD1 (6 bases). Germline V gene lookup returns CDR1 MNHNS and CDR2 SASEGT. Between the trimmed V and J ends, which lost 6 bases and 0 bases, there was a span of 9 bases. This CDR3 comprises 14 residues. CDR3 region: CASRLDSSNQPQHF. CDR3 sequence (DNA): TGTGCCAGCAGGTTGGACAGTAGCAATCAGCCCCAGCATTTT.

The rearrangement links TRBV5-1 to TRBJ2-5, with 10 bases that match TRBD2. This CDR3 contains 14 residues. Germline lookup yields CDR1 SGHRS and CDR2 YFSETQ. V was pared by 1 base and J by 4 bases, with 1 base of the junction left unmatched. As DNA, the CDR3 is TGCGCCAGCAGCTTGAGCGGGGGGGGAGAGACCCAGTACTTC. This translates into CASSLSGGGETQYF.

The chain joins TRBV7-9 to TRBJ2-7; 7 positions agree with TRBD2. Germline CDR1 reads SEHNR; CDR2 reads FQNEAQ (reference sequence). The CDR3 runs to 13 residues. Losses at the gene ends were 5 bases for V and 3 bases for J; bases not matched to a gene: 4. CDR3 in amino acids: CASSQGLFYEQYF. DNA for the CDR3: TGTGCCAGCAGCCAGGGACTATTCTACGAGCAGTACTTC.

Written as DNA, the CDR3 is TGTGCCAGCAGCCCAATGGCAGGGCCGGGCTACAATGAGCAGTTCTTC. It translates to CASSPMAGPGYNEQFF. The J gene is TRBJ2-1, the V gene TRBV7-2, with D perhaps matching TRBD1 (5 bases). V lost 5 bases, J lost 3 bases, and 17 bases lay in between. Germline V gene sequence: CDR1 SGHTA, CDR2 FQGNSA. The CDR3 extends over 16 amino acids.

The rearrangement uses TRBV2 and TRBJ1-2; D call uncertain. The CDR3 loop spans 12 amino acids. CDR1 and CDR2 (germline): SNHLY, FYNNEI. V was clipped by 4 bases and J by 2 bases, with 5 bases between them. CDR3 loop: CASSGGNYGYTF. In DNA, the CDR3 is TGTGCCAGCAGTGGAGGGAACTATGGCTACACCTTC.

This chain uses TRBV7-3 with TRBJ1-1; 8 nucleotides align to TRBD1. Looked up from germline, CDR1 is SGHTA and CDR2 is FQGTGA. V gave up 5 bases and J gave up 10 bases; unmatched junction bases: 6. This CDR3 is built from 12 residues. CDR3 sequence: CASSPGQGRAFF. The CDR3 DNA reads TGTGCCAGCAGCCCAGGACAGGGCCGAGCTTTCTTT.

This rearrangement joins TRBV7-2 to TRBJ2-3, with 12 nucleotides matching TRBD2. The CDR3 consists of 16 residues. The trim removed 3 bases at V and 4 bases at J, leaving 5 bases unmatched. Germline lookup yields CDR1 SGHTA and CDR2 FQGNSA. CDR3 coding DNA: TGTGCCAGCAGCTTTCTAGCGGGGGGGGCCTCAGATACGCAGTATTTT. Protein product: CASSFLAGGASDTQYF. The complete variable domain, with remaining parts taken from reference TRBV7-2 and TRBJ2-3, reads GAGVSQSPSNKVTEKGKDVELRCDPISGHTALYWYRQSLGQGLEFLIYFQGNSAPDKSGLPSDRFSAERTGGSVSTLTIQRTQQEDSAVYLCASSFLAGGASDTQYFGPGTRLTVL.

The gene calls are TRBV19 and TRBJ1-5; D uncertain. The V end was cut by 3 bases, the J end by 0 bases, with 9 bases between. Germline CDR1 is LNHDA and CDR2 is SQIVND (reference sequence). The CDR3 is made up of 15 amino acids. As DNA, the CDR3 is TGTGCCAGTAGTATGATGGAGCATAGCAATCAGCCCCAGCATTTT. Its protein is CASSMMEHSNQPQHF. Filled out from reference TRBV19 and TRBJ1-5, the complete variable domain reads DGGITQSPKYLFRKEGQNVTLSCEQNLNHDAMYWYRQDPGQGLRLIYYSQIVNDFQKGDIAEGYSVSREKKESFPLTVTSAQKNPTAFYLCASSMMEHSNQPQHFGDGTRLSIL.

This clone was counted a single time. The genes are TRBV5-1 and TRBJ2-7; TRBD2 is a possible D gene (6 bases). The V end was cut by 2 bases, the J end by 2 bases, with 11 bases between. Germline V gene lookup returns CDR1 SGHRS and CDR2 YFSETQ. There are 14 residues in the CDR3. The CDR3 nucleotides read TGCGCCAGCAGCTTAGTGGCGGGAACCTACGAGCAGTACTTC. Amino acids: CASSLVAGTYEQYF.

The J gene is TRBJ2-7, the V gene TRBV18, with 7 nucleotides matching TRBD2. J was trimmed by 5 bases and V by 3 bases; bases with no gene match: 4. In germline, CDR1 is KGHSH, CDR2 LQKENI. There are 13 residues in the CDR3. The CDR3 loop reads CASSPLRGDEQYF. DNA of the CDR3: TGTGCCAGCTCACCGCTCCGGGGGGACGAGCAGTACTTC.

V is TRBV18 and J is TRBJ1-5; D perhaps matches TRBD1 (6 bases). The V end lost 0 bases, the J end lost 1 base, and 7 bases lay between the germline ends. The CDR3 length is 15 residues. Looked up from germline, CDR1 is KGHSH and CDR2 is LQKENI. The CDR3 loop is CASSPPGHSNQPQHF. Written as DNA, the CDR3 is TGTGCCAGCTCACCACCGGGACACAGCAATCAGCCCCAGCATTTT.

The chain carries TRBV11-1 and TRBJ2-7, with 8 positions matching TRBD1. J was trimmed by 2 bases and V by 4 bases; bases with no gene match: 10. The CDR3 totals 16 residues. The germline V gene encodes CDR1 SGHAT and CDR2 FQDESV (reference sequence). This CDR3 reads CASSSLGRGHAYEQYF. The CDR3 bases are TGTGCCAGCAGCTCCCTCGGCAGGGGGCACGCCTACGAGCAGTACTTC.

This clone was seen once. V is TRBV5-8 and J is TRBJ1-3, with 7 positions matching TRBD1. V lost 3 bases to trimming and J lost 0 bases; unmatched junction nucleotides: 6. The germline V gene has CDR1 SGHTS and CDR2 YDEGEE. The CDR3 totals 16 residues. CDR3 DNA sequence: TGTGCCAGCAGCTCTGGACAGGAGAGCTCTGGAAACACCATATATTTT. Its translation: CASSSGQESSGNTIYF.

This clone came up a few times. The chain couples TRBV29-1 to TRBJ1-1; perhaps TRBD1 as D (6 bases). V lost 4 bases and J lost 14, with 20 bases in between. The germline gives CDR1 SQVTM, CDR2 ANQGSEA. The CDR3 is 12 residues long. The CDR3 here is CSVGFLDSPGFF. The CDR3 nucleotides are TGCAGCGTTGGATTTTTGGACAGTCCAGGGTTCTTT. The full variable domain, rest sourced from reference TRBV29-1 and TRBJ1-1, is SAVISQKPSRDICQRGTSLTIQCQVDSQVTMMFWYRQQPGQSLTLIATANQGSEATYESGFVIDKFPISRPNLTFSTLTVSNMSPEDSSIYLCSVGFLDSPGFFGQGTRLTVV.

This chain joins TRBV25-1 and TRBJ2-7; D is ambiguous. The germline V gene encodes CDR1 MGHDK and CDR2 SYGVNS. V shed 3 bases and J shed 3 bases, with 12 bases lying between them. The CDR3 has 14 amino acids. Written as DNA, the CDR3 is TGTGCCAGCAGTGATGCGGTCAAAATCTACGAGCAGTACTTC. Residues: CASSDAVKIYEQYF.

The chain is built from TRBV7-9 and TRBJ1-2, with D tentatively TRBD1 (6 bases). The CDR3 runs 14 residues. Germline lookup yields CDR1 SEHNR and CDR2 FQNEAQ (reference sequence). V was shortened by 3 bases and J by 3 bases, with 11 bases between the two germline ends. CDR3 bases: TGTGCCAGCAGCTTCTGGGGGCGAGACTATGGCTACACCTTC. Protein product: CASSFWGRDYGYTF.

CDR3 bases: TGTGCCAGCAGTTTATCTGGCAGGGTGGTTGGCTACACCTTC. Its translation is CASSLSGRVVGYTF. The chain uses TRBV6-1 and TRBJ1-2; a weak D match, TRBD1 (5 bases). The V and J ends lost 5 bases and 7 bases respectively, with 17 bases between them. This CDR3 spans 14 amino acids. Per the germline V gene, CDR1 is MNHNS and CDR2 is SASEGT.

The J gene is TRBJ2-5, the V gene TRBV5-5; the match to TRBD1 covers 11 bases. J lost 7 bases, V lost 5 bases, and 10 bases had no gene match. The germline V gene has CDR1 SGHKS and CDR2 YYEKEE (reference sequence). The CDR3 is 15 residues long. The chain's CDR3 is CASRTDRGQVGTQYF. CDR3 nucleotide sequence: TGTGCCAGCAGGACGGACAGGGGGCAGGTGGGGACCCAGTACTTC.

The rearrangement uses TRBV5-4 and TRBJ2-1; 15 positions agree with TRBD2. CDR3 length equals 15 residues. Losses at the gene ends were 3 bases for V and 10 bases for J; bases not matched to a gene: 5. Germline CDR1 SGHNT, CDR2 YYREEE (reference sequence). The CDR3 loop is CASSSGLAGGREQFF. The CDR3 nucleotides are TGTGCCAGCAGCTCGGGACTAGCGGGAGGTAGGGAGCAGTTCTTC.

This clone has a handful of counts. V is TRBV6-4 and J is TRBJ1-1, with 7 bases identical to TRBD1. CDR1 MRHNA and CDR2 SNTAGT come from the germline V gene. The CDR3 spans 14 residues. Trimming cost V 5 bases and J 1 base; bases outside gene matches: 4. CDR3 amino acids: CASSSGQRNTEAFF. The CDR3 DNA is TGTGCCAGCAGTTCGGGACAGAGGAACACTGAAGCTTTCTTT.

The rearrangement joins TRBV28 to TRBJ1-2; 8 nucleotides line up with TRBD1. CDR1 is MDHEN and CDR2 is SYDVKM in the germline V gene. J lost 8 bases, V lost 2 bases, and 16 bases had no gene match. The CDR3 loop spans 17 amino acids. This CDR3 is CASSLPGTGLLTGGYTF. Written as DNA, the CDR3 is TGTGCCAGCAGTTTACCCGGGACAGGCCTTTTAACAGGGGGCTACACCTTC.

J is TRBJ1-2 and V is TRBV5-6, with D perhaps matching TRBD1 (6 bases). Trimming removed 1 base at V and 8 bases at J, with 15 bases between. Germline CDR1 reads SGHDT; CDR2 reads YYEEEE. This CDR3 is 14 amino acids long. For the CDR3, the DNA is TGTGCCAGCAGCTTGCAATCCGGGACAATCGGCTACACCTTC. Translated, it gives CASSLQSGTIGYTF. Full variable domain (remainder filled in from reference TRBV5-6 and TRBJ1-2): DAGVTQSPTHLIKTRGQQVTLRCSPKSGHDTVSWYQQALGQGPQFIFQYYEEEERQRGNFPDRFSGHQFPNYSSELNVNALLLGDSALYLCASSLQSGTIGYTFGSGTRLTVV.

V gene TRBV7-2 combines with J gene TRBJ2-5; tentative D call: TRBD1 (6 bases). CDR3 length equals 15 residues. The V end was cut by 2 bases, the J end by 1 base, with 11 bases between. CDR1 is SGHTA and CDR2 is FQGNSA in the germline V gene. The CDR3, as DNA: TGTGCCAGCAGCTTAAAAGGGGGAATCCAAGAGACCCAGTACTTC. Residues: CASSLKGGIQETQYF.